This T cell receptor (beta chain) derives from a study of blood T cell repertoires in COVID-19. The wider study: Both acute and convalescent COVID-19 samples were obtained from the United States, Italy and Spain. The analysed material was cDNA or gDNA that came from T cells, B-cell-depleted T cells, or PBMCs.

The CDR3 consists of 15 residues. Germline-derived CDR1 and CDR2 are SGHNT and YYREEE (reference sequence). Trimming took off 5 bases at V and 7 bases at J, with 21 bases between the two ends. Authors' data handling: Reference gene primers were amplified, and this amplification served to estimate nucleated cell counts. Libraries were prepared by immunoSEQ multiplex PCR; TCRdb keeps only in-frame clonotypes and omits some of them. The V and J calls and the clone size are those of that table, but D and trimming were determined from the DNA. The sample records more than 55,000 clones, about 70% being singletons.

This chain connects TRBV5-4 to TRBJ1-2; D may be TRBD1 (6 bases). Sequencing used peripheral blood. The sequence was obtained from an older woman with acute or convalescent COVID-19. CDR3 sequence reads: CASSLEHGGRSGYTF. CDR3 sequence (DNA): TGTGCCAGCAGTTTAGAACACGGGGGGCGAAGTGGCTACACCTTC.